The rows below give T cell receptor beta chains drawn from one sample of a study of shared clonotypes between healthy human individuals. Produced via immunoSEQ multiplex PCR; TCRdb's table is partial and in-frame only. Among about 490,000 clones listed, roughly 85% were seen once. The source material was PBMCs. The receptors were gathered from a woman aged 40-49 years in good health. Some clones in this sample may be carry-over from other donors' samples. Each CDR3 is given with its conserved first and last residue.

j_call v_call cdr3_aa
TRBJ1-1 TRBV9 CASSVGGSTEAFF
TRBJ2-3 TRBV28 CASRPSGSIDTQYF
TRBJ2-5 TRBV29-1 CSFGTSVQETQYF
TRBJ2-7 TRBV7-3 CASSPRTGSYEQYF
TRBJ1-2 TRBV11-2 CASSLTEGVGYGYTF
TRBJ2-5 TRBV11-1 CASSSPRTGAGQETQYF
TRBJ2-7 TRBV25-1 CASSEGTSGKRGSYEQYF
TRBJ2-2 TRBV28 CASRPTGRTGELFF
TRBJ2-5 TRBV4-1 CASSQEWGNWGGRASETQYF
TRBJ2-5 TRBV7-2 CASSPGRVQETQYF
TRBJ2-7 TRBV28 CASSIGGGYEQYF
TRBJ2-1 TRBV14 CASSQDMGSGRARLFF
. TRBV27 CASSRAGGTYEQYF